The 9 T cell receptor beta chains below all came from one sample that was sequenced in a study of cytomegalovirus exposure and HLA in healthy donors. Produced via immunoSEQ multiplex PCR; TCRdb's table is partial and in-frame only. The sample holds approximately 120,000 clones, 85% to 90% seen once. The specimen sequenced was PBMCs. The receptors originated from a woman aged 18-29 years in good health and CMV-seronegative.

This clone was picked up a small number of times. The chain recombines TRBV29-1 with TRBJ1-2; D remains unclear. Trimming stripped 6 bases from V and 2 bases from J, with 10 bases between. Germline V CDR1 and CDR2: SQVTM, ANQGSEA. The CDR3 is made up of 12 amino acids. CDR3 residues: CSVAQANYGYTF. The CDR3 DNA is TGCAGCGTCGCCCAGGCGAACTATGGCTACACCTTC. Full variable domain (remainder filled in from reference TRBV29-1 and TRBJ1-2): SAVISQKPSRDICQRGTSLTIQCQVDSQVTMMFWYRQQPGQSLTLIATANQGSEATYESGFVIDKFPISRPNLTFSTLTVSNMSPEDSSIYLCSVAQANYGYTFGSGTRLTVV.

This clone was found once. The chain links TRBV11-2 to TRBJ2-1, with TRBD2 matching 12 bases. The germline gives CDR1 SGHAT, CDR2 FQNNGV. This CDR3 region has 14 residues. The V segment lost 1 base and the J segment 15 bases; nucleotides outside the gene matches: 7. The CDR3: CASSLVGTSGPPFF. Written as DNA, the CDR3 is TGTGCCAGCAGCTTAGTTGGGACTAGCGGGCCCCCGTTCTTC.

This clone was detected once. The chain links TRBV10-1 to TRBJ1-1, with D unclear. Germline V gives CDR1 WNHNN, CDR2 SYGVQD (reference sequence). V shed 2 bases and J shed 0 bases, with 10 bases lying between them. The CDR3 runs to 15 residues. CDR3 sequence reads: CASSEMPVMNTEAFF. The CDR3 nucleotides are TGCGCCAGCAGTGAGATGCCGGTTATGAACACTGAAGCTTTCTTT.

The chain uses TRBV27 and TRBJ1-5; D possibly corresponds to TRBD1 (5 bases). V lost 5 bases, J lost 7 bases, and 12 bases lay in between. The CDR3 covers 13 residues. Germline assignment: CDR1 MNHEY and CDR2 SMNVEV (reference sequence). This CDR3 is CASSSGHFQPQHF. CDR3 nucleotides: TGTGCCAGCAGTAGTGGACACTTCCAGCCCCAGCATTTT.

V is TRBV19 and J is TRBJ1-5; 10 positions agree with TRBD1. CDR3 length: 16 residues. Germline CDR1 is LNHDA and CDR2 is SQIVND (reference sequence). J gave up 2 bases and V 6 bases, and 7 bases lay outside the gene matches. CDR3 region: CASSGTGAGGNQPQHF. The CDR3 bases are TGTGCCAGTAGCGGGACAGGGGCGGGAGGCAATCAGCCCCAGCATTTT.

CDR3 protein: CAIALTNTGELFF. The CDR3 nucleotides are TGTGCCATAGCGCTGACGAACACCGGGGAGCTGTTTTTT. V usage is TRBV7-9 and J usage is TRBJ2-2, with D possibly being TRBD2 (5 bases). Trimming cost V 10 bases and J 0 bases, with 9 bases left between them. In germline, CDR1 is SEHNR, CDR2 FQNEAQ (reference sequence). The CDR3 sequence is 13 residues long.

The CDR3 spells CASSLVFPRWGYTF. The CDR3 DNA sequence: TGTGCCAGCAGCTTGGTATTCCCCCGGTGGGGCTACACCTTC. J is TRBJ1-2 and V is TRBV5-8; no reliable D call. V was clipped by 0 bases and J by 8 bases, with 14 bases between them. The germline V gene encodes CDR1 SGHTS and CDR2 YDEGEE. The CDR3 is 14 amino acids.

This chain connects TRBV6-5 to TRBJ2-7; 7 bases map to TRBD2. V was pared by 4 bases and J by 2 bases, with 5 bases of the junction left unmatched. The CDR3 totals 14 residues. From germline, CDR1 is MNHEY and CDR2 SVGAGI. In DNA, the CDR3 is TGTGCCAGCAGTTCACCGGGAGGACCCTACGAGCAGTACTTC. It is translated as CASSSPGGPYEQYF.

This rearrangement joins TRBV7-9 to TRBJ2-3; 9 bases are shared with TRBD2. The CDR3 extends over 15 amino acids. Germline V gene data show CDR1 as SEHNR and CDR2 as FQNEAQ (reference sequence). V shed 5 bases and J 8 bases; nucleotides not matched to a gene: 11. This CDR3 reads CASSHAGGIGLTQYF. In DNA, the CDR3 is TGTGCCAGCAGCCACGCGGGGGGGATAGGGCTTACGCAGTATTTT.